A selection of T cell receptor beta chains follows, all from one sample in a study of cytomegalovirus exposure and HLA in healthy donors. TCRdb's table, derived via immunoSEQ multiplex PCR, lists solely in-frame clones and lacks some. Of more than 45,000 clones listed, approximately 70% are singletons. Sequences were obtained from PBMCs. The receptors shown here come from a woman aged 55-69 years in good health and CMV-seropositive. The conserved cysteine and the conserved F or W are not part of the CDR3 here.

J gene	V gene	CDR3 protein
TRBJ2-3	TRBV2	ASLGGGSASTDTQY
TRBJ1-2	TRBV4-2	ASSPLGQGNYGYT
TRBJ2-5	TRBV5-6	ASSSTDREAWETQY
TRBJ1-1	TRBV6-5	ASGHGEAF
TRBJ2-7	TRBV13	ASSLVAGRSYEQY
TRBJ2-7	TRBV19	ASRTGGGFSYEQY
TRBJ2-5	TRBV2	ASSEATGQETQY
TRBJ2-1	TRBV7-2	ASSRDRGNYNEQF
TRBJ2-2	TRBV7-9	ASSASRVTGELF
TRBJ2-5	TRBV7-2	ASSLDEGLAGRGYETQY
TRBJ2-3	TRBV29-1	SVESLRNTQY
TRBJ1-6	TRBV7-6	ASSPNGGQHSPLH
TRBJ1-2	TRBV7-9	ASSLMVGGNYGYT
TRBJ2-2	TRBV6-1	ASSDLTYAGELF
TRBJ1-1	TRBV5-4	ASSSPNTEAF
TRBJ1-4	TRBV5-1	ASSLFLGTEKLS
TRBJ2-7	TRBV7-6	ASSEGGAAHEQY
TRBJ1-2	TRBV6-6	ASSYSLYGYT
TRBJ1-5	TRBV2	ASSDADSNQPQH
TRBJ2-1	TRBV23-1	ASSPRTEPYNEQF
TRBJ1-3	TRBV11-2	ASSFGRRGNTIY
TRBJ1-1	TRBV11-1	ASSPWQGLNTEAF
TRBJ1-4	TRBV18	ASSPRTGGNEKLF
TRBJ1-2	TRBV4-3	ASSQDGGYGYT
TRBJ2-1	TRBV4-3	ASSQDLASYNEQF
TRBJ2-7	TRBV2	ASTLDRSDEQY
TRBJ2-5	TRBV7-2	ASSLAPFGGHYQETQY
TRBJ2-7	TRBV18	ASSPRLDFWDEQY
TRBJ2-1	TRBV28	ASSFVGLGGEQF
TRBJ1-2	TRBV6-1	ASISTGVNNGYT
TRBJ1-1	TRBV7-9	ASSSIGGPDLGGAF
TRBJ1-2	TRBV5-6	ASKLGGDANYGYT
TRBJ2-5	TRBV5-1	ASSLVGGAETQY
TRBJ2-2	TRBV19	ASRWRGGHDTGELF
TRBJ2-6	TRBV5-1	ASSLDASGANVLT
TRBJ2-1	TRBV7-9	ASSDPERGQGTYNEQF
TRBJ2-4	TRBV5-1	ASSSGTGGMISVDIQY
TRBJ2-1	TRBV14	ASSQVGWYRDNEQF
TRBJ1-1	TRBV27	ASSLWATLNTEAF
TRBJ2-1	TRBV7-8	ASSLPGRENNEQF
TRBJ1-6	TRBV4-3	ASSQERGQSPLH
TRBJ2-5	TRBV5-6	ASSLGISGGPNQETQY
TRBJ2-2	TRBV6-4	ASSDSQGTGELF
TRBJ1-1	TRBV7-6	ASSEQGTEAF
TRBJ1-5	TRBV4-2	ASSPGQLEGQPQH
TRBJ1-1	TRBV7-2	ASSPAPGTKAF
TRBJ2-7	TRBV6-5	ASMTQRDGTYEQY
TRBJ2-1	TRBV7-2	ASSQVRGGPHEQF
TRBJ2-5	TRBV18	ASSPPGLALPETQY
TRBJ1-5	TRBV4-3	ASSQDSRGLQPQH
TRBJ1-3	TRBV9	ASSRLLASGNTIY
TRBJ1-1	TRBV6-5	ASSAGQGYTEAF
TRBJ2-1	TRBV7-8	ASSLLNLMWGGYNEQF
TRBJ1-4	TRBV7-3	ASSPPGQGVTNEKLF
TRBJ1-2	TRBV6-5	ASSYIRTGGSYGYT